Below are 26 T cell receptor beta chains sequenced from a single sample in a study of beta chain features in type 1 diabetes. Expressed TCRB transcripts were sequenced, since all the RNA that had been isolated was reverse transcribed. The table came from immunoSEQ multiplex PCR; TCRdb's copy has only in-frame clones and leaves some out. The repertoire holds 970,000 or so clones, around a sixth seen once, with 0.023% in the top ten. The sequenced sample was naive CD4+ T cells from blood. Source of these receptors: a young woman in good health.

This clone was found a few times. The chain employs TRBV18 and TRBJ2-1, with TRBD2 identical over 7 bases. The CDR3 runs to 14 residues. J gave up 5 bases and V 4 bases, and 5 bases lay outside the gene matches. Germline V gene lookup returns CDR1 KGHSH and CDR2 LQKENI. In DNA form, the CDR3 reads TGTGCCAGCTCACTGGGGGGGACGGACAATGAGCAGTTCTTC. Translation: CASSLGGTDNEQFF.

This clone was observed a handful of times. The chain uses TRBV4-3 and TRBJ2-5; D may be TRBD2 (5 bases). V lost 1 base to trimming and J lost 5 bases, with 11 bases between them. The CDR3 contains 14 residues. Germline assignment: CDR1 LGHNA and CDR2 YSLEER. DNA for the CDR3: TGCGCCAGCAGCCAAGTTCGGGGTTGGGAGACCCAGTACTTC. Translated, it gives CASSQVRGWETQYF.

There are a few counts of this clone. The rearrangement links TRBV11-2 to TRBJ2-1; no clear D gene. Looked up from germline, CDR1 is SGHAT and CDR2 is FQNNGV. This CDR3 region has 13 residues. The ends were cut back, 5 bases at V and 6 bases at J, with 11 bases in the middle. This CDR3 reads CASSPGLRNEQFF. For the CDR3, the DNA is TGTGCCAGCAGCCCCGGGCTCCGCAATGAGCAGTTCTTC.

This clone was detected a few times. V gene TRBV6-5 combines with J gene TRBJ2-3, with 7 positions matching TRBD1. CDR1 and CDR2 from the germline V gene are MNHEY and SVGAGI. With 2 bases clipped from V and 4 bases from J, the junction kept 3 bases outside the gene matches. This CDR3 has 14 residues. CDR3 sequence: CASSYTDRADTQYF. The CDR3 DNA is TGTGCCAGCAGTTACACCGACAGGGCAGATACGCAGTATTTT.

V is TRBV5-1 and J is TRBJ1-1; D may be TRBD1 (5 bases). Germline CDR1 SGHRS, CDR2 YFSETQ. This CDR3 has 14 amino acids. With 5 bases removed from V and 5 bases from J, the gap between germline ends came to 16 bases. The CDR3 is CASRDTGSGTEAFF. The CDR3 nucleotides read TGCGCCAGCAGAGATACAGGCTCTGGGACTGAAGCTTTCTTT.

The V call is TRBV6-6, the J call TRBJ1-2; unclear D gene. The CDR3 has 11 residues. Trimming removed 8 bases from V and 14 bases from J, with 18 bases in between. In germline, CDR1 is MNHNY, CDR2 SVGAGI (reference sequence). The CDR3 DNA is TGTGCCAGCTCTTTGTCATGGGGTGAGACCTTC. This sequence encodes CASSLSWGETF.

A note on this clone: Other DNA variants within this sample encode the same CDR3. The DNA for the CDR3 is TGTGCCAGCAGCAGCGACAGAGTTAATCAGCCCCAGCATTTT. The encoded protein is CASSSDRVNQPQHF. V gene TRBV7-8 combines with J gene TRBJ1-5, with a tentative D call TRBD1 (5 bases). The CDR3 contains 14 residues. CDR1 and CDR2 (germline): SGHVS, FQNEAQ. Trimming removed 5 bases from V and 4 bases from J, with 12 bases in between.

The chain joins TRBV11-2 to TRBJ2-3; tentatively, D is TRBD2 (5 bases). CDR1 is SGHAT, CDR2 FQNNGV, per germline. This CDR3 has 15 residues. V was clipped by 5 bases and J by 2 bases, with 14 bases between them. Here the CDR3 DNA reads TGTGCCAGCAGCCCCGGACTGGGCCCCACAGATACGCAGTATTTT. It specifies CASSPGLGPTDTQYF.

The J gene is TRBJ2-7, the V gene TRBV29-1; possible D gene TRBD1, 6 bases. Germline CDR1 is SQVTM and CDR2 is ANQGSEA. There are 13 residues in the CDR3. Trimming cost V 4 bases and J 2 bases, with 12 bases left between them. CDR3 nucleotides: TGCAGCGTTGGCCGGGACAAAACCTACGAGCAGTACTTC. This translates into CSVGRDKTYEQYF.

The sample holds a few counts of this clone. Other DNA sequences within the sample encode an identical CDR3. The genes are TRBV6-5 and TRBJ2-7; D gene uncertain. Germline lookup yields CDR1 MNHEY and CDR2 SVGAGI. The V end lost 8 bases, the J end lost 4 bases, and 3 bases lay between the germline ends. This CDR3 has 9 residues. CDR3 in DNA: TGTGCCAGCGGATACGAGCAGTACTTC. Its translation is CASGYEQYF.

This clone was seen only a few times. The chain has TRBV6-5 and TRBJ2-1; 9 nucleotides align to TRBD1. CDR3 size: 13 residues. V lost 2 bases and J lost 15; bases outside the gene matches: 8. CDR1 and CDR2 (germline): MNHEY, SVGAGI. The CDR3 sequence: CASSYPGTGKRFF. The CDR3 DNA reads TGTGCCAGCAGTTACCCGGGGACAGGGAAGCGGTTCTTC.

The V and J genes are TRBV18 and TRBJ1-1; D not resolved. The CDR3 is made up of 15 amino acids. Germline values: CDR1 KGHSH, CDR2 LQKENI. V was clipped by 1 base and J by 4 bases, with 13 bases between them. CDR3 region: CASSPRNTLGTEAFF. The DNA for the CDR3 is TGTGCCAGCTCACCACGGAACACTTTGGGCACTGAAGCTTTCTTT.

The chain links TRBV4-2 to TRBJ2-5; 7 nucleotides line up with TRBD2. The CDR3 is 15 amino acids. The germline V gene has CDR1 LGHNA and CDR2 YNFKEQ. With V trimmed by 0 bases and J by 5 bases, 6 bases remained unmatched. DNA for the CDR3: TGTGCCAGCAGCCAAGATGTGGCGGGAGTGGAGACCCAGTACTTC. Protein sequence: CASSQDVAGVETQYF.

In this sample, this clone turned up a few times. The rearrangement links TRBV23-1 to TRBJ1-4, with D possibly matching TRBD1 (5 bases). TRBV23-1 is marked as an open reading frame, function uncertain. The V and J ends lost 2 bases and 0 bases respectively, with 16 bases between them. This CDR3 is 18 amino acids long. The CDR3, as DNA: TGCGCCAGCAGTCAACCGCGGACACCAACAGCAACTAATGAAAAACTGTTTTTT. Translating it yields CASSQPRTPTATNEKLFF.

This clone was observed a few times. The gene calls are TRBV7-9 and TRBJ2-2, with TRBD2 identical over 8 bases. CDR1 is SEHNR and CDR2 is FQNEAQ in the germline V gene (reference sequence). This CDR3 comprises 15 residues. The trim removed 7 bases at V and 8 bases at J, leaving 12 bases unmatched. The CDR3 nucleotides are TGTGCCAGCAATCCCCCCGGGACTAGATCAGGGGAGCTGTTTTTT. Translation: CASNPPGTRSGELFF.

This clone was picked up one time. The genes are TRBV6-1 and TRBJ2-6; D might be TRBD2 (6 bases). V was clipped by 9 bases and J by 0 bases, with 12 bases between them. This CDR3 comprises 15 residues. In germline, CDR1 is MNHNS, CDR2 SASEGT. Here the CDR3 reads CASWGGFSGANVLTF. CDR3 nucleotides: TGTGCCAGTTGGGGAGGTTTCTCTGGGGCCAACGTCCTGACTTTC.

With regard to this clone: This same CDR3 is encoded by further DNA sequences in the sample. This chain links TRBV9 with TRBJ1-1; D gene ambiguous. CDR1 is SGDLS and CDR2 is YYNGEE in the germline V gene. The length of the CDR3 is 13 residues. Between the trimmed V and J ends, which lost 0 bases and 2 bases, there was a span of 5 bases. The CDR3 DNA is TGTGCCAGCAGCGTAGCTAGTAACACTGAAGCTTTCTTT. Residues: CASSVASNTEAFF.

This clone was counted only a few times. The V and J genes are TRBV2 and TRBJ2-2, with 11 bases matching TRBD2. Per germline, CDR1 SNHLY and CDR2 FYNNEI. V trimming: 7 bases; J trimming: 5 bases; junction bases outside the gene matches: 6. This CDR3 is built from 15 residues. CDR3 coding DNA: TGTGCCAGCAACTGGGGACTAGCGGTGACCGGGGAGCTGTTTTTT. Protein product: CASNWGLAVTGELFF.

The chain couples TRBV28 to TRBJ1-1; TRBD1 is a possible D gene (6 bases). V dropped 3 bases and J dropped 4 bases, with 15 bases sitting between them. Germline loops: CDR1 MDHEN, CDR2 SYDVKM. This CDR3 region has 15 residues. CDR3: CASSFSGGAGTEAFF. Here the CDR3 DNA reads TGTGCCAGCAGTTTCTCGGGGGGCGCCGGCACTGAAGCTTTCTTT.

The rearrangement uses TRBV11-2 and TRBJ1-1, with a weak D call TRBD1 (6 bases). CDR3 length: 14 residues. Germline V CDR1 and CDR2: SGHAT, FQNNGV. V gave up 5 bases and J gave up 10 bases, with 20 bases separating them. The CDR3 nucleotides read TGTGCCAGCAGCGAGCGACAGGTTACGGGGTTAGCTTTCTTT. It translates to CASSERQVTGLAFF.

The chain employs TRBV28 and TRBJ2-3; D could derive from TRBD1 or TRBD2 (6 bases each). V was cut by 6 bases and J by 6 bases, with 19 bases left in between. CDR3 length: 15 residues. Germline V gene lookup returns CDR1 MDHEN and CDR2 SYDVKM. CDR3 protein: CASRQTGSGADTQYF. DNA for the CDR3: TGTGCCAGCAGACAGACTGGATCGGGGGCGGATACGCAGTATTTT.

This clone was observed a few times. The rearrangement joins TRBV28 to TRBJ2-1, with D unclear. Between the trimmed V and J ends, which lost 7 bases and 5 bases, there was a span of 6 bases. In germline, CDR1 is MDHEN, CDR2 SYDVKM. This CDR3 comprises 11 residues. CDR3 in amino acids: CASIRNNEQFF. In nucleotides, the CDR3 is TGTGCCAGCATTCGGAACAATGAGCAGTTCTTC.

This clone was seen a handful of times. This chain uses TRBV2 with TRBJ2-1; D not resolved. CDR3 size: 11 residues. In germline, CDR1 is SNHLY, CDR2 FYNNEI. The V end was cut by 5 bases, the J end by 10 bases, with 9 bases between. The CDR3 reads CASSSSWEQFF. The DNA for the CDR3 is TGTGCCAGCAGTTCCAGCTGGGAGCAGTTCTTC.

This chain connects TRBV19 to TRBJ1-5; the D is unclear. Germline loops: CDR1 LNHDA, CDR2 SQIVND (reference sequence). The CDR3 length is 14 residues. Trimming shortened V by 3 bases and J by 8 bases, and 14 bases separated the two germline ends. DNA of the CDR3: TGTGCCAGTAGTATTAATCTGAGGACTAAGCCCCAGCATTTT. Protein product: CASSINLRTKPQHF.

This clone was counted between two and nine times. The rearrangement joins TRBV10-3 to TRBJ1-3; 7 nucleotides agree with TRBD1. The V gene's germline CDR1 is ENHRY and CDR2 SYGVKD. With V trimmed by 6 bases and J by 1 base, 3 bases remained unmatched. The CDR3 length is 14 residues. CDR3 protein: CAISGQESGNTIYF. The CDR3 region has the DNA TGTGCCATCAGCGGACAGGAGTCTGGAAACACCATATATTTT.

This clone turned up a few times. The chain links TRBV29-1 to TRBJ2-3; possibly TRBD1 or TRBD2 for D (5 bases each). The CDR3 is 14 amino acids. The V end was cut by 5 bases, the J end by 8 bases, with 20 bases between. Per germline, CDR1 SQVTM and CDR2 ANQGSEA. DNA of the CDR3: TGCAGCGTTACCCTGGCCGGGACCAGGGCTACGCAGTATTTT. This codes for CSVTLAGTRATQYF.